This is a list of T cell receptor beta chains from one sample in a study of naive and memory T cell subsets. TCRdb processed the UMI-ligation and nested PCR reads anew with MiXCR; each CDR3 protein has one entry. The sample lists roughly 140,000 distinct CDR3 sequences, about 17% occurring once. Sample: naive CD4+ T cells from blood. These receptor sequences come from a human donor in good health. CDR3s include the opening cysteine and the closing phenylalanine or tryptophan. The order of the fields is D gene, CDR3 length, J gene, V gene, clone size, CDR3 protein, CDR3 DNA. D genes are given only for firm matches. The size field is filled for only some rows; it gives once, few, many or a size class.

>.|12|TRBJ2-3|TRBV30|.
CAWSSFTDTQYF
TGTGCCTGGAGTTCTTTTACAGATACGCAGTATTTT
>.|15|TRBJ2-1|TRBV18|few
CASSPFDILGNEQFF
TGTGCCAGCTCACCATTTGACATTCTCGGGAATGAGCAGTTCTTC
>.|11|TRBJ2-1|TRBV12-3/TRBV12-4|few
CASGDFWYQFF
TGTGCCAGCGGCGACTTTTGGTATCAGTTCTTC
>.|13|TRBJ2-2|TRBV20-1|few
CSASPDFTGELFF
TGCAGTGCCTCTCCCGACTTCACCGGGGAGCTGTTTTTT
>.|16|TRBJ1-6|TRBV27|few
CASSLTGLSYNSPLHF
TGTGCCAGCAGTTTAACAGGGTTGTCCTATAATTCACCCCTCCACTTT
>.|12|TRBJ1-2|TRBV28|few
CASSLETNRYTF
TGTGCCAGCAGTTTAGAAACAAATCGCTACACCTTC
>.|14|TRBJ2-1|TRBV20-1|few
CSASRAESYNEQFF
TGCAGTGCTAGTCGAGCGGAGAGCTACAATGAGCAGTTCTTC
>.|12|TRBJ2-5|TRBV7-2|many
CASSRLQETQYF
TGTGCCAGCAGCCGCCTCCAAGAGACCCAGTACTTC
>.|12|TRBJ1-2|TRBV30|.
CAWSRLSGLLTF
TGTGCCTGGAGTCGACTCTCAGGGTTGCTCACCTTC
>.|13|TRBJ1-4|TRBV27|.
CASSSLFHEKLFF
TGTGCCAGCAGTTCCTTGTTCCATGAAAAACTGTTTTTT
>TRBD2|16|TRBJ2-2|TRBV7-2|few
CASSLRTSGRTGELFF
TGTGCCAGCAGCTTGCGGACTAGCGGGAGGACCGGGGAGCTGTTTTTT
>TRBD1|17|TRBJ2-2|TRBV4-1|few
CASSQVTGGYLGGELFF
TGCGCCAGCAGCCAAGTGACAGGGGGATATCTAGGCGGGGAGCTGTTTTTT
>.|15|TRBJ2-7|TRBV27|few
CASSPLLAASYEQYF
TGTGCCAGCAGTCCCCTACTAGCAGCTTCCTACGAGCAGTACTTC
>TRBD1|22|TRBJ2-5|TRBV28|.
CASSLSWVDISYRDRVEETQYF
TGTGCCAGCAGTTTGTCTTGGGTGGATATATCTTACCGGGACAGGGTCGAGGAGACCCAGTACTTC
>.|13|TRBJ1-4|TRBV2|.
CASMGGTNEKLFF
TGTGCCAGCATGGGTGGCACTAATGAAAAACTGTTTTTT
>.|16|TRBJ2-7|TRBV5-1|.
CASSSRDSTASYEQYF
TGCGCCAGCAGCTCCCGAGACTCGACAGCCTCCTACGAGCAGTACTTC
>TRBD2|15|TRBJ2-1|TRBV12-3/TRBV12-4|few
CASSPLAGDYNEQFF
TGTGCCAGCAGTCCCCTAGCGGGAGACTACAATGAGCAGTTCTTC
>TRBD1|19|TRBJ2-2|TRBV12-3/TRBV12-4|.
CASSSQIRDSWSNTGELFF
TGTGCCAGCAGTTCCCAGATAAGGGACAGCTGGTCGAACACCGGGGAGCTGTTTTTT
>TRBD2|16|TRBJ2-3|TRBV7-9|few
CASSFSGRAGTDTQYF
TGTGCCAGCAGCTTTAGCGGGAGGGCCGGCACAGATACGCAGTATTTT
>TRBD2|14|TRBJ2-1|TRBV7-7|.
CASSPGRAGVEQFF
TGTGCCAGCAGCCCGGGACGAGCGGGAGTTGAGCAGTTCTTC
>TRBD1|16|TRBJ1-1|TRBV10-3|few
CAISDPGQGLDAEAFF
TGTGCCATCAGTGACCCGGGACAGGGGCTTGACGCTGAAGCTTTCTTT
>TRBD2|15|TRBJ2-1|TRBV20-1|.
CSASGRTSGGIEQFF
TGCAGTGCTAGCGGTAGGACTAGCGGGGGAATAGAGCAGTTCTTC
>.|14|TRBJ2-7|TRBV3-1|few
CASSQANRLYEQYF
TGTGCCAGCAGCCAGGCAAACAGGCTCTACGAGCAGTACTTC
>TRBD1|15|TRBJ1-1|TRBV7-2|.
CASSLAGTGNTEAFF
TGTGCCAGCAGCTTAGCCGGGACAGGGAACACTGAAGCTTTCTTT
>TRBD2|14|TRBJ2-1|TRBV28|few
CASSSPGLSNEQFF
TGTGCCAGCAGTTCCCCGGGACTATCCAATGAGCAGTTCTTC
>TRBD1|13|TRBJ2-7|TRBV2|.
CASNTDRSYEQYF
TGTGCCAGCAATACGGACAGGTCCTACGAGCAGTACTTC
>.|16|TRBJ2-3|TRBV18|.
CASSQTQAGYTDTQYF
TGTGCCAGCTCACAAACCCAGGCCGGTTACACAGATACGCAGTATTTT
>.|16|TRBJ2-1|TRBV5-1|many
CASSFQAGSSYNEQFF
TGCGCCAGCAGCTTCCAGGCGGGGAGCTCCTACAATGAGCAGTTCTTC
>.|14|TRBJ1-3|TRBV7-9|.
CASSLVSSGNTIYF
TGTGCCAGCAGCTTAGTTTCCTCTGGAAACACCATATATTTT
>.|13|TRBJ1-2|TRBV12-3/TRBV12-4|.
CASSLFSTYGYTF
TGTGCCAGCAGTTTGTTCAGCACCTATGGCTACACCTTC
>TRBD2|19|TRBJ2-7|TRBV7-8|.
CASSLGETSGRSYFYEQYF
TGTGCCAGCAGCTTAGGGGAGACTAGCGGGAGATCCTATTTCTACGAGCAGTACTTC
>TRBD1|15|TRBJ1-1|TRBV11-1|few
CASSLGQGADTEAFF
TGTGCCAGCAGCTTAGGACAGGGGGCGGACACTGAAGCTTTCTTT
>.|13|TRBJ2-7|TRBV4-1|.
CASSQPVPYEQYF
TGCGCCAGCAGCCAACCGGTGCCCTACGAGCAGTACTTC